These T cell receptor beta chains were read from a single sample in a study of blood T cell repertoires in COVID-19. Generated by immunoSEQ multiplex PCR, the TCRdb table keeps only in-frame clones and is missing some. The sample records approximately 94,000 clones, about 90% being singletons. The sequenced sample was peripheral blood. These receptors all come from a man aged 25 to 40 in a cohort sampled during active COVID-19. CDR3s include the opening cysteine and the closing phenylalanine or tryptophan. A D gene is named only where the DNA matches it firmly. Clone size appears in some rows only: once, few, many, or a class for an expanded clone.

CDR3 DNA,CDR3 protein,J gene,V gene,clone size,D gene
TGTGCCACCAGTGATTTGAGGCAGGGCCCCTCCTACGAGCAGTACTTC,CATSDLRQGPSYEQYF,TRBJ2-7,TRBV24-1,.,.
TGTGCCAGCCACAGGAACGAAAAACTGTTTTTT,CASHRNEKLFF,TRBJ1-4,TRBV28,.,.
TGTGCCAGCAGTTCCGGGGTCTACGAGCAGTACTTC,CASSSGVYEQYF,TRBJ2-7,TRBV12-3/TRBV12-4,.,.
TGTGCCAGTAGTGCAACTAGCGGGGGGTTAGGAACCCAGTACTTC,CASSATSGGLGTQYF,TRBJ2-5,TRBV19,.,TRBD2
TGTGCCAGCAGCCCCCTCGGACAGGGCCGGGAGACCCAGTACTTC,CASSPLGQGRETQYF,TRBJ2-5,TRBV11-3,.,TRBD1
TGTGCCAGCAGTTACTCGGGACTAGCGCCAACAGATACGCAGTATTTT,CASSYSGLAPTDTQYF,TRBJ2-3,TRBV6-5,.,TRBD2
TGTGCCAGCAGCCGCCGGGACAGCACCTACGAGCAGTACTTC,CASSRRDSTYEQYF,TRBJ2-7,TRBV7-9,.,TRBD1
TGTGCCTGGAGTGATAGAAGGACAGGGGGTTTCACTGAAGCTTTCTTT,CAWSDRRTGGFTEAFF,TRBJ1-1,TRBV30,.,TRBD1
TGTGCCAGCAGGCCGGGGGGGGTCGGCCAGTACTTC,CASRPGGVGQYF,TRBJ2-7,TRBV2,.,TRBD2
TGTGCCTGGAGTCCCCCGTCGGCCTACGAGCAGTACTTC,CAWSPPSAYEQYF,TRBJ2-7,TRBV30,.,.
TGTGCCACCCAGACCGGGACAGTGAACACTGAAGCTTTCTTT,CATQTGTVNTEAFF,TRBJ1-1,TRBV7-9,.,TRBD1
TGTGCCTGGAGTGTACGAGGTCTAGCGATCTACGAGCAGTACTTC,CAWSVRGLAIYEQYF,TRBJ2-7,TRBV30,.,.
TGTGCCAGCAGCCCGGGACAGGGGGGTTTCGAAAAACTGTTTTTT,CASSPGQGGFEKLFF,TRBJ1-4,TRBV7-6,.,TRBD1
TGTGCCAGCAGCTTTTTCGGGACAGGGGTAAATCAGCCCCAGCATTTT,CASSFFGTGVNQPQHF,TRBJ1-5,TRBV5-6,.,TRBD1
TGCAGCGCCAGACGACAGGGAGTAGGGTATGGCTACACCTTC,CSARRQGVGYGYTF,TRBJ1-2,TRBV29-1,.,TRBD1
TGTGCCAGCAGCTCCGGACAGGGGTACAATGAGCAGTTCTTC,CASSSGQGYNEQFF,TRBJ2-1,TRBV11-3,.,TRBD1
TGTGCCAGTAGAGGAGACAGGGGGAGATCACCCCTCCACTTT,CASRGDRGRSPLHF,TRBJ1-6,TRBV19,.,TRBD1
TGTGCCAGCAGCTTAGCCCCCGGAGCCTACGAGCAGTACTTC,CASSLAPGAYEQYF,TRBJ2-7,TRBV7-8,.,.
TGTGCCAGCAGCGTAGCGACTAGCACAGATACGCAGTACTTT,CASSVATSTDTQYF,TRBJ2-3,TRBV9,.,TRBD2
TGTGCCAGCAGCCCCTACACTAGCGGGGGGCACAATGAGCAGTTCTTC,CASSPYTSGGHNEQFF,TRBJ2-1,TRBV3-1/TRBV3-2,.,TRBD2
TGTGCCAGCACACGGACAGGGCGATACACTGAAGCTTTCTTT,CASTRTGRYTEAFF,TRBJ1-1,TRBV6-5,few,TRBD1
TGTGCCAGCAGTTTGGAGGGCCAGGATGAGCAGTTCTTC,CASSLEGQDEQFF,TRBJ2-1,TRBV28,.,.
TGTGCCTGGAGTGTGGTGGGCCGGGGCTCCTACGAGCAGTACTTC,CAWSVVGRGSYEQYF,TRBJ2-7,TRBV30,.,.
TGTGCCAGCAAAGCGGGGGGCGCTAGCACAGATACGCAGTATTTT,CASKAGGASTDTQYF,TRBJ2-3,TRBV6-4,.,TRBD2
TGTGCCAGCAGTTACGGGCAGACTACACACACTGAAGCTTTCTTT,CASSYGQTTHTEAFF,TRBJ1-1,TRBV6-5,.,.
TGTGCCAGCAGCTTGTCCCAGGGTTATCAACAGCCCCAGCATTTT,CASSLSQGYQQPQHF,TRBJ1-5,TRBV5-6,few,.
TGTGCCACCAGTGAAGTAGACAGGCCACCTAGCACAGATACGCAGTATTTT,CATSEVDRPPSTDTQYF,TRBJ2-3,TRBV24-1,.,.
TGTGCCAGCAGTTCCCTAACAGGGGGGAACACTGAAGCTTTCTTT,CASSSLTGGNTEAFF,TRBJ1-1,TRBV6-5,.,TRBD1
TGTGCCAGCAGCTTAATTCTCCCCGGGGGGGGAGGCACAGATACGCAGTATTTT,CASSLILPGGGGTDTQYF,TRBJ2-3,TRBV11-3,.,TRBD2
TGTGCCTGGATCCCACCACAAGGCAGGGCTAATTCACCCCTCCACTTT,CAWIPPQGRANSPLHF,TRBJ1-6,TRBV30,.,.